This T cell receptor beta chain was identified in a study of radiation and T cells in renal cell carcinoma. Study in general: Nephrectomy followed 15 Gy stereotactic body radiation by 4 weeks.

Germline V gene data show CDR1 as SGHRS and CDR2 as YFSETQ. The V segment lost 4 bases and the J segment 8 bases; nucleotides outside the gene matches: 9. The CDR3 loop spans 15 amino acids. Specified time point: baseline pretreatment blood. Treatment noted: 15 Gy SBRT to primary tumor, nephrectomy 4 weeks later. Radiation-treated patients gave blood at baseline, week 2 and week 4. The protocol was immunoSEQ multiplex PCR, while the TCRdb copy is restricted to in-frame clones and leaves out a portion. Counted here are around 160,000 clones, roughly nine tenths occurring once; the ten biggest clones make up around 4%.

Sequenced material: blood, taken from a patient whose treatment included radiotherapy and nephrectomy. This sequence joins TRBV5-1 and TRBJ1-6, with TRBD1 identical over 7 bases. The sequence was collected from a woman aged 65 to 85 with renal cell carcinoma. Written as DNA, the CDR3 is TGCGCCAGCAGCGAAAGACAGGGTCGAGATTCACCCCTCCACTTT. Protein product: CASSERQGRDSPLHF. The full variable domain, rest sourced from reference TRBV5-1 and TRBJ1-6, is KAGVTQTPRYLIKTRGQQVTLSCSPISGHRSVSWYQQTPGQGLQFLFEYFSETQRNKGNFPGRFSGRQFSNSRSEMNVSTLELGDSALYLCASSERQGRDSPLHFGNGTRLTVT.